This T cell receptor beta chain was sequenced during a study of technical replicates of blood from a few donors. The protocol was immunoSEQ multiplex PCR, while the TCRdb copy is restricted to in-frame clones and leaves out a portion. The data hold 75,000 to 90,000 clones, with 85% to 95% observed a single time. Trimming pared 0 bases from V and 8 bases from J, leaving 7 bases between. Per germline, CDR1 GTSNPN and CDR2 SVGIG (reference sequence). The CDR3 is 12 amino acids. Sequencing was done on a sample of T cells isolated from PBMCs. V and J are TRBV30 and TRBJ1-4; D is unresolved. The TCR comes from a human donor in good health. This chain's CDR3 is CAWSVNPEKLFF. The CDR3 DNA sequence: TGTGCCTGGAGTGTTAATCCCGAAAAACTGTTTTTT.